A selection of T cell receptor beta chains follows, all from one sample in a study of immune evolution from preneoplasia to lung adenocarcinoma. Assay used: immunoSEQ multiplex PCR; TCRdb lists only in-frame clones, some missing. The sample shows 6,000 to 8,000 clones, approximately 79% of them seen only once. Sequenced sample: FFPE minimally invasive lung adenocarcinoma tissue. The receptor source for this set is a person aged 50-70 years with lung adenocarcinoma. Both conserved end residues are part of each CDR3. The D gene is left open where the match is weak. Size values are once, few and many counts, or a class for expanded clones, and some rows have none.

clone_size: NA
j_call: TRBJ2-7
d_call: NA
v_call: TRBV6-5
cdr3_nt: TGTGCCAGCAGTTTGTTTGTCGGCAGCCGCTACGAGCAGTACTTC
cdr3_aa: CASSLFVGSRYEQYF

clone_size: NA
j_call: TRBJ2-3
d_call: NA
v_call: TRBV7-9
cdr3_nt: TGTGCCAGCAGCTTAGACCCAGCCTCCACGAGCACAGATACGCAGTATTTT
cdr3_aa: CASSLDPASTSTDTQYF

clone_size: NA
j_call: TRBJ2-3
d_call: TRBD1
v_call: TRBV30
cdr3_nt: TGTGCCTGGAAGCCCCTCGGGACAGGATTCACAGATACGCAGTATTTT
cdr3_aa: CAWKPLGTGFTDTQYF

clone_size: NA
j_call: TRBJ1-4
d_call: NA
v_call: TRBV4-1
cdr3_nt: TGCGCCAGCAGCCAAGGACAGAGGCGGGAAAAACTGTTTTTT
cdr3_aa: CASSQGQRREKLFF

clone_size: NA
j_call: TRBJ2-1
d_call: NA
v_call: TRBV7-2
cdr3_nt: TGTGCCAGCAGCCCACAATTTCTAGCGCCCGAGCAGTTCTTC
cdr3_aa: CASSPQFLAPEQFF

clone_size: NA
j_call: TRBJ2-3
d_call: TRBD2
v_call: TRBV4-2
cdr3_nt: TGTGCCAGCAGCCAAGGTCGGACTAGCGCCACAGATACGCAGTATTTT
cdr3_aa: CASSQGRTSATDTQYF

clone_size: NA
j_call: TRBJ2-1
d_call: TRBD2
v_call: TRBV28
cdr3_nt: TGTGCCAGCTCCCGCTTTAGCGGGAGGGGTTACAATGAGCAGTTCTTC
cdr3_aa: CASSRFSGRGYNEQFF

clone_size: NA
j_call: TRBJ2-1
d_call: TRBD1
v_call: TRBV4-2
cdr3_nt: TGTGCCAGCAGCCTGGGTGGACAGGGGGGAAATGAGCAGTTCTTC
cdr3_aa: CASSLGGQGGNEQFF

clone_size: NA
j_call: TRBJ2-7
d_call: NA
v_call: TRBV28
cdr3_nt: TGTGCCAGCAGTTTAGGGTTGGAACGGGCCTACGAGCAGTACTTC
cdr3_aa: CASSLGLERAYEQYF

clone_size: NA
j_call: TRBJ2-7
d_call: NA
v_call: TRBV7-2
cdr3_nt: TGTGCCAGCAGCCTTGCGTCGCCCGAGCAGTACTTC
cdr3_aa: CASSLASPEQYF

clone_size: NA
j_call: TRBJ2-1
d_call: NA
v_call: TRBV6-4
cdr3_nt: TGTGCCAGCAGTGACTCGGGAACAGAATACAATGAGCAGTTCTTC
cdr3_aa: CASSDSGTEYNEQFF

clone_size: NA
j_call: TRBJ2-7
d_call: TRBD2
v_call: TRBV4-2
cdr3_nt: TGTGCCAGCAGCCAAGGACTAGCGGAAACCTACGAGCAGTACTTC
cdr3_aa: CASSQGLAETYEQYF

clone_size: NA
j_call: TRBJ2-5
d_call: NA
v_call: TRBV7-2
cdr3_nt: TGTGCCAGCACGGAGGGAAGGACCCAGTACTTC
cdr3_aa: CASTEGRTQYF

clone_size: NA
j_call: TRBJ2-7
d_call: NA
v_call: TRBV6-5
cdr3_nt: TGTGCCAGTCAGCGGATTCCACTAAACCACGAGCAGTACTTC
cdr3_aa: CASQRIPLNHEQYF

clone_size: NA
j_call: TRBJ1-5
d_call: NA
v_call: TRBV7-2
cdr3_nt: TGTGCCAGCAGCTTAGACAGGGTCAATCAGCCCCAGCATTTT
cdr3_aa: CASSLDRVNQPQHF

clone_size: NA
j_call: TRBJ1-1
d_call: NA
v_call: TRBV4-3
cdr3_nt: TGCGCCAGCAGCCAAGATGTGACCGGGCAGGACACTGAAGCTTTCTTT
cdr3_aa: CASSQDVTGQDTEAFF

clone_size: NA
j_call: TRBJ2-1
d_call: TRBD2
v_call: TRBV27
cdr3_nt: TGTGCCAGCAGTGGAGGACTAGGTGAGAGATCCTACAATGAGCAGTTCTTC
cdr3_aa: CASSGGLGERSYNEQFF

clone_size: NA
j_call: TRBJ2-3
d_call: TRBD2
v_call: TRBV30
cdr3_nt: TGTGCCTTCGGGACCGCGGGAGCCACAGATACGCAGTATTTT
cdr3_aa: CAFGTAGATDTQYF

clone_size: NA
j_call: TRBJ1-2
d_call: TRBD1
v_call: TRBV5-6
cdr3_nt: TGTGCCAGCAGCTCTGGGACAGCCCACTATGGCTACACCTTC
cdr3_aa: CASSSGTAHYGYTF

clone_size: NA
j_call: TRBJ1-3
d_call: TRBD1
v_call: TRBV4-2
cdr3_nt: TGTGCCAGCAGCCAAAAGGACAGGGCTGGAAACACCATATATTTT
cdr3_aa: CASSQKDRAGNTIYF

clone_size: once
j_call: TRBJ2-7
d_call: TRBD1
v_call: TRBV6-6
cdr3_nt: TGTGCCAGCAGTTACGGGGAGACAGGGAAGGACGAGCAGTACTTC
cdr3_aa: CASSYGETGKDEQYF

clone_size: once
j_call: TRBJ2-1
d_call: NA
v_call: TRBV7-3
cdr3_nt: TGTGCCAGCAGCCGATACAGCAATGAGCAGTTCTTC
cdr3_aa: CASSRYSNEQFF

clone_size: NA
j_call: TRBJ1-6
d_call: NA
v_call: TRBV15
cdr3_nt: TGTGCCACCAGCATACCCCGTGGAGGCAACTATAATTCACCCCTCCACTTT
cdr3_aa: CATSIPRGGNYNSPLHF

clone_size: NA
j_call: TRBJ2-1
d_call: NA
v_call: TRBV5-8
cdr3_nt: TGTGCCAGCAGCTTGTTGGACGAGTACAATGAGCAGTTCTTC
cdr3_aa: CASSLLDEYNEQFF

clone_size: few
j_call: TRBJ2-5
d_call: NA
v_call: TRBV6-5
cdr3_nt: TGTGCCAGCAGACCGGGACACCAAGAGACCCAGTACTTC
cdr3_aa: CASRPGHQETQYF

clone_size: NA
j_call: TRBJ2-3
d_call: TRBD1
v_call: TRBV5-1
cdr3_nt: TGCGCCAGCGAAGCCGGGACAGGATCTGATACGCAGTATTTT
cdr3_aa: CASEAGTGSDTQYF

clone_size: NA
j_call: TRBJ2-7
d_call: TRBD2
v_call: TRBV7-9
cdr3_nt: TGTGCCAGCAGCTTAGCTGCGGGAGTGGGCGAGCAGTACTTC
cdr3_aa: CASSLAAGVGEQYF

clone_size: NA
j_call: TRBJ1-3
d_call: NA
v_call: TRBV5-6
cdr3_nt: TGTGCCAGCAGCCCGGGAACAGGAGCTGGAAACACCATATATTTT
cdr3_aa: CASSPGTGAGNTIYF

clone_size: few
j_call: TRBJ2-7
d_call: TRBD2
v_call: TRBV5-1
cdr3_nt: TGCGCCAGCAGCACCGATAGCGGGGGGCCGTACGAGCAGTACTTC
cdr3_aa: CASSTDSGGPYEQYF

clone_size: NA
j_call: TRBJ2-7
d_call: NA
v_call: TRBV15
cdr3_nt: TGTGCCACCAGCAGAGTCTTGGGGACATTCTCCTACGAGCAGTACTTC
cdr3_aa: CATSRVLGTFSYEQYF

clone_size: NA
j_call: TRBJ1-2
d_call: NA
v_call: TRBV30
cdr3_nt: TGTGCCTGGAGTGTCCCGGTTGATGGCTACACCTTC
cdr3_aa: CAWSVPVDGYTF

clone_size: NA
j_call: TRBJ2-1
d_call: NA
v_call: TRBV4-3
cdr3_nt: TGCGCCAGCAGCCATCAGTACCGGGACACCGGGACGGATGAGCAGTTCTTC
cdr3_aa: CASSHQYRDTGTDEQFF

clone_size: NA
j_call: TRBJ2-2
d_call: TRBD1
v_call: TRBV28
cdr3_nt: TGTGCCAGCAGTTCCTACAGGGGGGAGAACACCGGGGAGCTGTTTTTT
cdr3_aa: CASSSYRGENTGELFF

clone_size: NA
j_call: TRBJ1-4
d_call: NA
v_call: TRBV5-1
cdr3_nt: TGCGCCAGCAGCTTGGGGGTTGCAACTAATGAAAAACTGTTTTTT
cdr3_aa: CASSLGVATNEKLFF

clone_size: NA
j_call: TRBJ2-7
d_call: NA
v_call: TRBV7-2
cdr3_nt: TGTGCCAGCAGCCTCCGGGACACAGCCTACGAGCAGTACTTC
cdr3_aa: CASSLRDTAYEQYF

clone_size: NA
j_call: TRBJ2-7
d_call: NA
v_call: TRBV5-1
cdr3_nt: TGCGCCAGCAGCTTGGATGGAATGAACTACGAGCAGTACTTC
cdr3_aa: CASSLDGMNYEQYF

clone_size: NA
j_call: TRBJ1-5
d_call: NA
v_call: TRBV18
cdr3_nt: TGTGCCAGCTCACCACTCCGGGACGAGCCCCAGCATTTT
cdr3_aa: CASSPLRDEPQHF

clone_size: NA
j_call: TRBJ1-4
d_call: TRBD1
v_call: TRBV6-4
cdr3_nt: TGTGCCAGCAGTGACGCCTACAGGGGGCCGGATGAAAAACTATTTTTT
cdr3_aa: CASSDAYRGPDEKLFF

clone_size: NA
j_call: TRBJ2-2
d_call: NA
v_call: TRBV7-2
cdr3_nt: TGTGCCAGCAGCCTATCGCGCACCGGGGAGCTGTTTTTT
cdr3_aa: CASSLSRTGELFF

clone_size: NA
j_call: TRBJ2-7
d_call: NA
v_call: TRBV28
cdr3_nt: TGTGCCAGCCGGGGGACAGCCTACGAGCAGTACTTC
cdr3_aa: CASRGTAYEQYF

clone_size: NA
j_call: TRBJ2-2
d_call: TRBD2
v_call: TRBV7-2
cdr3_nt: TGTGCCAGCAGCTCGACTAGCGGCACCGGGGAGCTGTTTTTT
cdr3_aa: CASSSTSGTGELFF

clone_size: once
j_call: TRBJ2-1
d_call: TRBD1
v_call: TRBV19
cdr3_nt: TGTGCCAGTAGTATACCCCGGGACAGGGGCAATGAGCAGTTCTTC
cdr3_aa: CASSIPRDRGNEQFF

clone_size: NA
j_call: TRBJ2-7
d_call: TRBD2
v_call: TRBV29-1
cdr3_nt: TGCAGCGTGAGGACTAGCGCCGGCGGGCAGTACTTC
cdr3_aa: CSVRTSAGGQYF

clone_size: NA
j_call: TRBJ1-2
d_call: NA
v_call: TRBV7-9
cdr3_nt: TGTGCCAGCAGCTTAGATTCCGGGTTAAGCTACACCTTC
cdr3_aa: CASSLDSGLSYTF

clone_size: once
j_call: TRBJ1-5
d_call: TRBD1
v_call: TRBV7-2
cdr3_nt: TGTGCCAGCAGCGATACAGGGGTTCGAAATCAGCCCCAGCATTTT
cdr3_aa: CASSDTGVRNQPQHF

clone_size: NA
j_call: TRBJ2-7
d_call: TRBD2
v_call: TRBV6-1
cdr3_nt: TGTGCCAGCAGTGAAGGTCGTACTAGCGGGAGTTACGAGCAGTACTTC
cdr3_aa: CASSEGRTSGSYEQYF

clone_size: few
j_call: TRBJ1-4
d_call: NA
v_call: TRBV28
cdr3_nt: TGTGCCAGCAGTACCACAGGGTGGGAGGCTAATGAAAAACTGTTTTTT
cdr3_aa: CASSTTGWEANEKLFF

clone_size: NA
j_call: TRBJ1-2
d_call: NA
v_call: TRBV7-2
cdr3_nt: TGTGCCAGCAGCCCAGTCTCTGACTATGGCTACACCTTC
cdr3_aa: CASSPVSDYGYTF

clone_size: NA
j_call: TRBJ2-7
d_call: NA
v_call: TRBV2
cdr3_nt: TGTGCCAGCAAGGGAGACAGGGGAGGGTGGTACGAGCAGTACTTC
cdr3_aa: CASKGDRGGWYEQYF

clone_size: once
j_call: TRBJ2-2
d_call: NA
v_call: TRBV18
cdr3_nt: TGTGCCAGCTCACCACTGACCACCGGGGAGCTGTTTTTT
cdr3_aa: CASSPLTTGELFF

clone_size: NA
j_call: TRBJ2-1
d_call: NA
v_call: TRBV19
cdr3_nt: TGTGCCAGTAGTATTCAGGGTGGCAATGAGCAGTTCTTC
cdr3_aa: CASSIQGGNEQFF

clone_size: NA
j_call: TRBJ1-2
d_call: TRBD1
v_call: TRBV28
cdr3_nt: TGTGCCAGCGGCGGCACAGGGGTTTACGGCTACACCTTC
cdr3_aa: CASGGTGVYGYTF

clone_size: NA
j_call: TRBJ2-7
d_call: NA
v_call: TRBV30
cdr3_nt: TGTGCCTGGATGCGCGGGCAGGTTGTGTCCGGGGAGCAGTACTTC
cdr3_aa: CAWMRGQVVSGEQYF

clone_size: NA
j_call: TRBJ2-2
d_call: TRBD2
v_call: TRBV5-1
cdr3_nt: TGCGCCAGCAGCTTCCAGACCGGGACTAGAAGTATGGCGAACACCGGGGAGCTGTTTTTT
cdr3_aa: CASSFQTGTRSMANTGELFF

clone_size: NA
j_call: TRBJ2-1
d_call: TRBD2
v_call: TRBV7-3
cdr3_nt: TGTGCCAGCAGCTTAGCGGCTCTAGCGGGAAACGAGCAGTTCTTC
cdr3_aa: CASSLAALAGNEQFF